This T cell receptor (beta chain) originates from a study of shared clonotypes between healthy human individuals. Study-level findings and limits: A reduction in generation probabilities was seen for non-shared clonotypes relative to those shared by all four donors. The expectation was that sequencing depth would affect clonotype sharing among donors. Naive CD4 clonotype sharing across four donors was around 5%.

Each cell subset's genomic DNA was divided evenly among several immunoSEQ plates. Data came from immunoSEQ multiplex PCR; TCRdb stores just in-frame clones and leaves some out. The sample holds roughly 590,000 clones, roughly 95% seen once. CD45RO negativity and positive selection for CCR7 defined naive CD8 cells, a population that excluded terminally differentiated effector memory CD45RA+ cells. Germline CDR1 and CDR2: SEHNR and FQNEAQ (reference sequence). The CDR3 extends over 14 amino acids. The V end was cut by 5 bases, the J end by 0 bases, with 11 bases between. As regards this clone: No antigen is known for it.

The origin of this receptor is a young woman in good health. The V call is TRBV7-9, the J call TRBJ2-7, with unresolved D. The sequencing input was naive CD8+ T cells sorted from blood. CDR3 DNA sequence: TGTGCCAGCAGCATTCAGGAGACCTCCTACGAGCAGTACTTC. The encoded protein is CASSIQETSYEQYF.